The subject of this entry is one TCR beta chain. The antigen remains undetermined. These data originate in a study of T-cell memory formation after mild COVID-19. Overall study results and limits: Among clones contracting day 15 to 85, CD4/CD8 was balanced, whereas later expanders leaned CD4+. Mainly CM and EM harbored the contracting CD4+ clones; mainly EMRA harbored the CD8+ ones. There were some responding clones in pre-infection memory, which suggested that cross-reactive memory had joined.

TCRdb used MiXCR to reprocess the 5' RACE reads, holding one entry per CDR3 protein. The sample holds more than 300,000 distinct CDR3 sequences; approximately 14% are singletons and the top ten take around 23%. The CDR3 runs 13 residues. CDR1 LGHNT and CDR2 FRNRAP come from the germline V gene. The germline V and J ends were trimmed by 1 base and 4 bases, with 6 bases remaining between them. The specimen was PBMCs or a T cell subset sorted from them (not recorded which). This receptor was identified in a young man who had mild COVID-19 (a few samples of this study predate the infection). Cell type and time point are not known. The chain combines TRBV12-5 with TRBJ2-3, with D perhaps matching TRBD1 (6 bases). This CDR3 reads CASGLAGADTQYF. The CDR3 DNA is TGTGCTAGTGGTTTGGCAGGGGCAGATACGCAGTATTTT.